One and the same sample provided the 11 T cell receptor beta chains below, sequenced in a study of blood T cell repertoires in COVID-19. Libraries were prepared by immunoSEQ multiplex PCR; TCRdb keeps only in-frame clonotypes and omits some of them. There are approximately 90,000 clones in the sample; roughly 80% occur only once, and approximately 23% lies in the top ten. Sequenced: peripheral blood. Every receptor here comes from a man of 80 years or more with active or convalescent COVID-19.

This clone was seen at least ten times. This sequence joins TRBV7-9 and TRBJ1-2; D not resolved. V gave up 5 bases and J gave up 3 bases, with 28 bases separating them. This CDR3 is 19 amino acids long. Germline V lookup: CDR1 SEHNR, CDR2 FQNEAQ (reference sequence). Here the CDR3 reads CASSPVRGTVQSLYYGYTF. The CDR3 DNA reads as TGTGCCAGCAGCCCGGTCCGGGGAACAGTTCAGTCCCTTTACTATGGCTACACCTTC.

V and J are TRBV7-2 and TRBJ1-4; D remains unclear. CDR3 length: 16 residues. V lost 1 base, J lost 8 bases, and 17 bases lay in between. Looked up from germline, CDR1 is SGHTA and CDR2 is FQGNSA. The CDR3 DNA reads TGTGCCAGCAGCTTAGGGGGAGCAGCGAGAATGGAAAAACTGTTTTTT. It yields the protein CASSLGGAARMEKLFF.

V gene TRBV3-1 (or the pseudogene TRBV3-2) combines with J gene TRBJ1-6; no clear D gene. The germline V gene has CDR1 LGHDT and CDR2 YNNKEL (reference sequence). V lost 4 bases and J lost 4, with 11 bases in between. This CDR3 has 15 amino acids. The CDR3 DNA reads TGTGCCAGCAGCCCTCGCGGGGTGTATAATTCACCCCTCCACTTT. It yields the protein CASSPRGVYNSPLHF.

This chain joins TRBV6-6 and TRBJ1-3; D is unresolved. Trimming stripped 2 bases from V and 0 bases from J, with 8 bases between. CDR3 size: 15 residues. The germline V gene encodes CDR1 MNHNY and CDR2 SVGAGI (reference sequence). CDR3 DNA sequence: TGTGCCAGCAGTTACGTGTCGAGCTCTGGAAACACCATATATTTT. Residues: CASSYVSSSGNTIYF.

This sequence joins TRBV19 and TRBJ1-1, with 8 bases matching TRBD1. V trimming: 3 bases; J trimming: 4 bases; junction bases outside the gene matches: 7. CDR1 LNHDA and CDR2 SQIVND come from the germline V gene (reference sequence). There are 15 residues in the CDR3. The chain's CDR3 is CASSIPGQETTEAFF. CDR3 DNA sequence: TGTGCCAGTAGTATTCCGGGACAGGAGACCACTGAAGCTTTCTTT.

This clone was picked up a small number of times. The chain has TRBV7-8 and TRBJ1-1, with TRBD1 matching over 8 bases. Germline V gives CDR1 SGHVS, CDR2 FQNEAQ. The CDR3 runs 14 residues. Trimming removed 5 bases from V and 5 bases from J; junction bases left unmatched: 7. The CDR3 coding sequence is TGTGCCAGCAGCGCGGACAGGGAGGGGACTGAAGCTTTCTTT. Translation: CASSADREGTEAFF.

The genes are TRBV4-1 and TRBJ1-4, with 9 bases aligning to TRBD1. The trim removed 2 bases at V and 0 bases at J, leaving 7 bases unmatched. The length of the CDR3 is 18 residues. Germline loops: CDR1 MGHRA, CDR2 YSYEKL. The CDR3 sequence: CASSQYGQGTATNEKLFF. In DNA form, the CDR3 reads TGCGCCAGCAGCCAATATGGACAGGGGACCGCAACTAATGAAAAACTGTTTTTT.

There are a few counts of this clone. This rearrangement joins TRBV19 to TRBJ1-3; maybe TRBD1 (5 bases). Trimming cost V 1 base and J 1 base, with 14 bases left between them. The CDR3 loop spans 17 amino acids. Germline lookup yields CDR1 LNHDA and CDR2 SQIVND (reference sequence). The CDR3 region is CASSIGSPRGSGNTIYF. CDR3 DNA: TGTGCCAGTAGTATAGGATCCCCGCGGGGGTCTGGAAACACCATATATTTT.

The chain recombines TRBV19 with TRBJ2-7, with TRBD1 as a possible D gene (6 bases). The CDR3 consists of 15 residues. CDR1 and CDR2 (germline): LNHDA, SQIVND (reference sequence). Between the trimmed V and J ends, which lost 4 bases and 0 bases, there was a span of 13 bases. CDR3 coding DNA: TGTGCCAGTAGTACGAAGACAGGACACTCCTACGAGCAGTACTTC. Translation gives CASSTKTGHSYEQYF.

The J gene is TRBJ1-1, the V gene TRBV9; 9 bases match TRBD1. CDR1 and CDR2 from the germline V gene are SGDLS and YYNGEE. The CDR3 loop spans 15 amino acids. The ends lost 4 bases at V and 1 base at J; junction bases unmatched: 5. The CDR3, as DNA: TGTGCCAGCAGCATTACAGGGGGCCCGAACACTGAAGCTTTCTTT. Protein sequence: CASSITGGPNTEAFF. Supplemented by reference TRBV9 and TRBJ1-1, the full variable domain reads DSGVTQTPKHLITATGQRVTLRCSPRSGDLSVYWYQQSLDQGLQFLIQYYNGEERAKGNILERFSAQQFPDLHSELNLSSLELGDSALYFCASSITGGPNTEAFFGQGTRLTVV.

The chain uses TRBV30 and TRBJ1-1; D possibly corresponds to TRBD1 (6 bases). The V and J ends lost 3 bases and 4 bases respectively, with 15 bases between them. The CDR3 totals 14 residues. CDR1 and CDR2 from the germline V gene are GTSNPN and SVGIG (reference sequence). CDR3 region: CAWRIRGGITEAFF. The CDR3 DNA follows: TGTGCCTGGAGGATCCGAGGGGGTATCACTGAAGCTTTCTTT.